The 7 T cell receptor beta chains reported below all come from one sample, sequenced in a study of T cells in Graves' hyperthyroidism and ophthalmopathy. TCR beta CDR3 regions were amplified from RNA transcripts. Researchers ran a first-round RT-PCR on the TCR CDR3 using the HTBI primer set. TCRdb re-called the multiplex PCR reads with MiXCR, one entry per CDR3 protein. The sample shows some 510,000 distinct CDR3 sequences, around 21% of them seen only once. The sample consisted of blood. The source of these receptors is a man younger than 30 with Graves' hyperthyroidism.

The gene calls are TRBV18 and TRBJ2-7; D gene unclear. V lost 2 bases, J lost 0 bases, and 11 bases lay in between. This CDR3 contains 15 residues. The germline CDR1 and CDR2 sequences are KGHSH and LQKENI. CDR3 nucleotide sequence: TGTGCCAGCTCACCATGGAGCGCGAGCTCCTACGAGCAGTACTTC. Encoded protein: CASSPWSASSYEQYF.

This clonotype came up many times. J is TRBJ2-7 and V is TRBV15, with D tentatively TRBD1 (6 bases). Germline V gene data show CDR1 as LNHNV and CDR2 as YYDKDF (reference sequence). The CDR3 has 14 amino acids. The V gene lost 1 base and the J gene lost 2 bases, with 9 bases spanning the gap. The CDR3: CATSRAGETYEQYF. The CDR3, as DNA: TGTGCCACCAGCAGAGCAGGGGAGACCTACGAGCAGTACTTC.

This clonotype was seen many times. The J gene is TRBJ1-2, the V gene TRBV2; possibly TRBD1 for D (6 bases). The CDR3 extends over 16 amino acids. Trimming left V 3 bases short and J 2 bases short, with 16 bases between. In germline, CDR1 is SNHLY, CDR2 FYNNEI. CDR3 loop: CASSEGRTVPNYGYTF. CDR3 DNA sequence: TGTGCCAGCAGTGAGGGTCGGACAGTTCCGAACTATGGCTACACCTTC.

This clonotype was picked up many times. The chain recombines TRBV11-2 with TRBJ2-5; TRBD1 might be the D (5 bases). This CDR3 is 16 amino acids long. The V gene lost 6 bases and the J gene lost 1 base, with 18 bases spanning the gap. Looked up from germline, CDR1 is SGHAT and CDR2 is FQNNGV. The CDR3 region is CASSEQAAYSQETQYF. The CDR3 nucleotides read TGTGCCAGCAGTGAACAGGCCGCTTACAGCCAAGAGACCCAGTACTTC.

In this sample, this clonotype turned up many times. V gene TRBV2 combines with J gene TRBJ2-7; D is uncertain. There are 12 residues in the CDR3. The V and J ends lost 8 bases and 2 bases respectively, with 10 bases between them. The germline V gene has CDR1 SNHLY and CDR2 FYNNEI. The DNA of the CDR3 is TGTGCCAGCGGTACAGACACCTACGAGCAGTACTTC. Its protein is CASGTDTYEQYF.

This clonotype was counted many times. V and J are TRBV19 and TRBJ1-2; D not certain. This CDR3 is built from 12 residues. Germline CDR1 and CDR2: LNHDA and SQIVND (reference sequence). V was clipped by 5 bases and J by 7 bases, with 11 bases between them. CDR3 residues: CASSLTTSGYTF. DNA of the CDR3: TGTGCCAGTAGTTTAACGACCTCTGGCTACACCTTC.

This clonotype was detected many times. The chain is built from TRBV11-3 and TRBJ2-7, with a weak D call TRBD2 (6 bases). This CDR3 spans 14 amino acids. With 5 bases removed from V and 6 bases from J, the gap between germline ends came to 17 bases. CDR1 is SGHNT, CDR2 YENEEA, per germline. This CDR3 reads CASSPRRGYGEQYF. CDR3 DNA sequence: TGTGCCAGCAGCCCACGCCGGGGGTATGGCGAGCAGTACTTC.